This TCR beta chain was sequenced during a study of T cell responses to AZD1222 COVID-19 vaccine (dated by TCRdb to the early 2020s). Notes on the research overall: AZD1222 recipients given second doses at about 4 weeks or at about 12 weeks were pooled, since spike-specific TCR depth and breadth were not found to differ between the two schedules. A total of over 230 trial participants underwent TCR sequencing, of whom about 210 received two doses of AZD1222 and about 26 received two doses of the MenACWY control vaccine. Trial participants were enrolled by age into subgroups of 18-55, 56-69 and 70-plus years, and 148, 28 and 57 TCR-sequenced participants, respectively, were included in these subgroups. Here is what the overall study found, with its caveats: In the small 56-69-year group, the increase in depth fell short of significance, most likely because of low power. CD4 TCRs associated with the vaccine covered the entire spike protein, and the dominant responses were in regions 160-218 and 743-854. Most participants were white British and females outnumbered males, and the authors suggested that clonal diversity may have been underestimated. Conclusions about previously exposed vaccinees were limited because only 5 or 6 AZD1222 recipients were SARS-CoV-2 seropositive at baseline. After two AZD1222 doses, spike-specific TCR breadth and depth were significantly higher than at day 0 and than in MenACWY recipients. Reportedly, almost half of the unique spike-specific TCRs recognized epitopes lying outside the regions that are mutated in the B.1.351 and B.1.1.7 variants. No day 14 peak-response samples were available, so repertoires were characterized only after the peak T cell response.

The meaning of the sample's time point label: baseline before first vaccination. Samples from vaccinated people were obtained from the UK trials COV001 and COV002, which included a single-blind randomized controlled phase 2/3 trial of AZD1222 (ChAdOx1 nCoV-19) in healthy adults. For TCRbeta chain sequencing, PBMC samples were collected from trial participants at day 0 and at day 28 after the second dose. A note on this clone: The antigen it recognizes is unknown. Base quality data are lacking; no much larger clone is found one base away.

The CDR3 regions of human TCRbeta chains were analyzed by immunosequencing. Per the source publication's procedure: TCRs in the repertoires were matched against a reference library of SARS-CoV-2-specific TCRs that had been generated with the MIRA antigen-specificity platform. Breadth meant the fraction of unique TCRs that were SARS-CoV-2-associated, whereas depth meant the fraction of total T cells that were SARS-CoV-2-associated. Using the MIRA data, each spike-specific TCR was mapped to the spike region that the TCR reacts to and placed in a CD4 or CD8 class. Log10-transformed breadth and depth values were compared by one-way ANOVA with Sidak's multiple comparisons tests. The source is immuneACCESS, and TCRdb retained only in-frame sequences with V and J called. Part of the clones is not carried over; for the studies checked, unresolved V genes explain less than half of this, and the remainder is unexplained. The D gene and trimming were derived from the DNA, and the V and J assignments and clone size from that table. Present in this sample are more than 250,000 clones, over 85% of which were seen just once. 0.55% of the sample comes from the top ten.

The CDR3, from cysteine to phenylalanine, totals 15 residues. The CDR3 DNA has 45 bases and is translated from base 1. Ends trimmed: V by 1 base, J by 4 bases; bases unmatched to a gene: 7. Taken from the germline V gene (reference sequence), the CDR1 and CDR2 loops are GTSNPN and SVGIG. The receptor's source is an adult in good health. The sample here was peripheral blood, taken on day 0 of AZD1222 vaccination. The chain couples TRBV30 to TRBJ1-2, with 9 bases matching TRBD1. The sequence in DNA is TGTGCCTGGAGTGGGGGACAGGGATTAAGCTATGGCTACACCTTC. This encodes CAWSGGQGLSYGYTF.